Each of the 2 T cell receptor beta chains below was sequenced from the same sample in a study of blood T cells in healthy people across ages. The second PCR ran roughly 7 to 12 cycles with a sample-barcoded 5' primer and J-beta primers. Via MiXCR, TCRdb re-called the 5' RACE reads, giving one row per CDR3 protein. The profile shows roughly 680,000 distinct CDR3 sequences, approximately 21% of them singletons. Source material: blood. The source is a man between 65 and 85 years old in good health.

This clonotype was counted a single time. The rearrangement joins TRBV27 to TRBJ2-5; D is tentatively TRBD1 or TRBD2 (5 bases each). This CDR3 is 14 amino acids long. Germline CDR1 reads MNHEY; CDR2 reads SMNVEV (reference sequence). V shed 1 base and J shed 5 bases, with 11 bases lying between them. The CDR3 is CASSLLRGTETQYF. As DNA, the CDR3 is TGTGCCAGCAGTTTATTGAGGGGTACTGAGACCCAGTACTTC.

This clonotype was seen a handful of times. The J gene is TRBJ2-5, the V gene TRBV29-1, with D unclear. CDR3 length: 13 residues. Trimming pared 6 bases from V and 1 base from J, leaving 12 bases between. Germline V lookup: CDR1 SQVTM, CDR2 ANQGSEA. Here the CDR3 reads CSVQGFSQETQYF. As DNA, the CDR3 is TGCAGCGTGCAAGGGTTCAGCCAAGAGACCCAGTACTTC.